This T cell receptor beta chain was recorded in a study of tumor-infiltrating lymphocytes in oesophageal squamous cell carcinoma. TCRdb processed the PCR reads anew with MiXCR; each CDR3 protein has one entry. Of about 11,000 distinct CDR3 sequences in the sample, around 50% were seen once. Unmatched junction bases numbered 5, after V lost 4 bases and J lost 3 bases. The V gene's germline CDR1 is MNHNS and CDR2 SASEGT. The CDR3 covers 16 residues. This chain joins TRBV6-1 and TRBJ2-1; 11 bases agree with TRBD2. Sequences were obtained from esophageal tumor tissue. The sequence was collected from a male donor with esophageal squamous cell carcinoma. CDR3: CASSARLAGNYNEQFF. CDR3 DNA sequence: TGTGCCAGCAGTGCCAGACTAGCGGGGAACTACAATGAGCAGTTCTTC.